This TCR beta chain was sequenced in a study of a mutant IDH1 vaccine in newly diagnosed glioma. Study-wide background: Therapy received beforehand was radiotherapy, temozolomide, or both, with most patients given both.

Study-wide findings and caveats: Patients showed vaccine-induced immune responses at a rate of 90% to 95%.

Time point noted: baseline, week 1 (first vaccination visit). Indicated treatment: pre-vaccination baseline after standard-of-care therapy. CDR3 length equals 13 residues. The germline V gene has CDR1 MNHNS and CDR2 SASEGT. V was clipped by 6 bases and J by 4 bases, with 9 bases between them. As regards this clone: The antigen remains unidentified.

Here immunoSEQ multiplex PCR was the method, and the copy in TCRdb shows in-frame clones only, minus some. Of over 25,000 clones listed, more than 85% are singletons. The genes are TRBV6-1 and TRBJ2-2; no clear D gene. The source of this sequence is a woman aged 40 to 49 with glioma. This specimen was PBMCs, taken from a glioma patient treated with radiotherapy, temozolomide or both. The DNA for the CDR3 is TGTGCCAGCAGCTTGATATCCACCGGGGAGCTGTTTTTT. Its protein product is CASSLISTGELFF.